These T cell receptor beta chains were read from a single sample in a study of cytomegalovirus exposure and HLA in healthy donors. Assay: immunoSEQ multiplex PCR; the TCRdb copy retains only in-frame clones and omits some. The sample consists of approximately 160,000 clones, roughly four fifths of them appearing once. Sequenced input: PBMCs. The receptors come from a man aged 50 or older in good health and CMV-seropositive. The CDR3 runs from the conserved cysteine through the conserved F or W. The D gene is left open where the match is weak. Some rows mark clone size as missing; the rest say once, few, many or name a class of expanded clone.

>once|TRBV19|TRBD1|TRBJ1-1
TGTGCCAGTAGTATCTGGGGACAGGGAGAAGCTTTCTTT
CASSIWGQGEAFF
>once|TRBV9|TRBD1|TRBJ1-6
TGTGCCAGCAGCGTAGTTGGGACAGCCTCCTATAATTCACCCCTCCACTTT
CASSVVGTASYNSPLHF
>.|TRBV28|TRBD1|TRBJ1-4
TGTGCCAGCAGCTCACAGGGGATGAATGAAAAACTGTTTTTT
CASSSQGMNEKLFF
>.|TRBV2|.|TRBJ2-2
TGTGCCAGCAGTGAACGGACTGAATTGAACACCGGGGAGCTGTTTTTT
CASSERTELNTGELFF
>.|TRBV14|TRBD1|TRBJ2-5
TGTGCCAGCAGCCAATGGACAGGGAGTGAGACCCAGTACTTC
CASSQWTGSETQYF
>few|TRBV29-1|TRBD1|TRBJ2-6
TGCAGCGTTGAGGGACAGGGGGCCGGGGCCAACGTCCTGACTTTC
CSVEGQGAGANVLTF
>.|TRBV30|TRBD2|TRBJ2-1
TGTGCCTGGAGTGTACGGAGGCGGACTAGCCGCTTCTACAATGAGCAGTTCTTC
CAWSVRRRTSRFYNEQFF
>.|TRBV11-1|.|TRBJ2-7
TGTGCCAGCAGCGATCGAGGCACAGGCTACGAGCAGTACTTC
CASSDRGTGYEQYF
>.|TRBV15|.|TRBJ2-7
TGTGCCACCAGCAGAGATCTAGGAGGGGCCGAGCAGTACTTC
CATSRDLGGAEQYF
>.|TRBV6-5|TRBD1|TRBJ2-2
TGTGCCAGCGCTCTCCGAAGGGGGCCGATCGGGGAGCTGTTTTTT
CASALRRGPIGELFF
>.|TRBV5-1|TRBD1|TRBJ2-2
TGCGCCAGCAGACAGGGGGCCGGGGAGCTGTTTTTT
CASRQGAGELFF
>.|TRBV5-1|TRBD1|TRBJ1-5
TGCGCCAGCAGCTTTTTAGGGGGCGAAAATCAGCCCCAGCATTTT
CASSFLGGENQPQHF
>few|TRBV7-6|.|TRBJ1-6
TGTGCCAGCAGCACCGGACTCGAACCCCTCCACTTT
CASSTGLEPLHF
>.|TRBV5-6|.|TRBJ2-5
TGTGCCAGCAGCACTACCAGGGCCCAGTACTTC
CASSTTRAQYF
>.|TRBV5-5|TRBD2|TRBJ2-7
TGTGCCAGCAGCCACGGACTAGCGGGAGTGGGCTCCTACGAGCAGTACTTC
CASSHGLAGVGSYEQYF
>.|TRBV7-9|TRBD1|TRBJ1-3
TGTTCCAGCAGCCAACTCACAGGGGCATTCTCTGGAAACACCATATATTTT
CSSSQLTGAFSGNTIYF
>.|TRBV5-4|.|TRBJ1-5
TGTGCCAGCAGCCCGGGGGGAACTAATCAGCCCCAGCATTTT
CASSPGGTNQPQHF
>.|TRBV10-3|TRBD1|TRBJ1-5
TGTGCCATCAGTGAAGTCAGGGGGGATAGCAATCAGCCCCAGCATTTT
CAISEVRGDSNQPQHF
>.|TRBV7-2|TRBD2|TRBJ2-3
TGTGCCAGCAGCTTAACCAGCGGGGGGGCAGATACGCAGTATTTT
CASSLTSGGADTQYF
>.|TRBV5-6|TRBD2|TRBJ2-1
TGTGCCAGCAGCTTTGGTTGGGCTAGCGGAAATGCCTACAATGAGCAGTTCTTC
CASSFGWASGNAYNEQFF
>.|TRBV2|TRBD2|TRBJ2-1
TGTGCCAGCAGTTCAGAAGCGGGAGTAATGAATGAGCAGTTCTTC
CASSSEAGVMNEQFF
>.|TRBV28|.|TRBJ2-7
TGTGCCAGCGACAGTGCTTACGAGCAGTACTTC
CASDSAYEQYF
>.|TRBV5-4|TRBD1|TRBJ1-6
TGTGCCAGCAGCCAAGGACAGGGCTGGTCACCCCTCCACTTT
CASSQGQGWSPLHF
>.|TRBV5-1|TRBD2|TRBJ2-1
TGCGCCAGCAGCACGGGACTAGCGGGAGTGGGCCACAATGAGCAGTTCTTC
CASSTGLAGVGHNEQFF